The 26 T cell receptor beta chains below were found in one sample sequenced in a study of cytomegalovirus exposure and HLA in healthy donors. The PCR ran on 60 Vbeta and 13 Jbeta primers. Sequencing used immunoSEQ multiplex PCR; TCRdb keeps in-frame clones, though not all of them. The data contain roughly 150,000 clones, roughly 84% of them singletons. The sample was PBMCs. Every receptor here comes from a woman aged 18 to 35 in good health and CMV-seronegative.

CDR3 amino acids: CASSLDRTEAFF. In DNA form, the CDR3 reads TGTGCCAGCAGCTTGGACCGGACTGAAGCTTTCTTT. The gene calls are TRBV5-6 and TRBJ1-1, with D unresolved. Trimming cost V 0 bases and J 5 bases, with 5 bases left between them. Germline CDR1 is SGHDT and CDR2 is YYEEEE. This CDR3 spans 12 amino acids.

The chain joins TRBV28 to TRBJ1-1; no clear D gene. Germline CDR1 is MDHEN and CDR2 is SYDVKM. Trimming left V 10 bases short and J 1 base short, with 13 bases between. The CDR3 is 13 residues long. Here the CDR3 DNA reads TGTGCCACCACTTCCGGAGGGAACACTGAAGCTTTCTTT. This translates into CATTSGGNTEAFF.

The sample holds a few counts of this clone. This chain joins TRBV6-4 and TRBJ2-5; possible D gene TRBD1, 8 bases. With 6 bases removed from V and 1 base from J, the gap between germline ends came to 15 bases. The CDR3 has 15 amino acids. CDR1 MRHNA and CDR2 SNTAGT come from the germline V gene. The CDR3 loop reads CASSLTGEGQETQYF. In DNA form, the CDR3 reads TGTGCCAGCAGCCTGACAGGGGAGGGCCAAGAGACCCAGTACTTC.

This clone was found a few times. The J gene is TRBJ1-4, the V gene TRBV7-9, with D perhaps TRBD1 (5 bases). This CDR3 spans 15 amino acids. Trimming shortened V by 1 base and J by 8 bases, and 14 bases separated the two germline ends. Germline V gene data show CDR1 as SEHNR and CDR2 as FQNEAQ (reference sequence). CDR3 residues: CASSLGRVVMEKLFF. Written as DNA, the CDR3 is TGTGCCAGCAGCTTAGGCAGGGTTGTGATGGAAAAACTGTTTTTT.

The chain couples TRBV6-6 to TRBJ2-5; D is possibly TRBD2 (5 bases). V lost 4 bases to trimming and J lost 5 bases, with 5 bases between them. The CDR3 runs to 11 residues. CDR1 and CDR2 from the germline V gene are MNHNY and SVGAGI (reference sequence). CDR3 nucleotide sequence: TGTGCCAGCAGTTGGGAGGAGACCCAGTACTTC. This translates into CASSWEETQYF.

The rearrangement links TRBV19 to TRBJ2-7; TRBD1 matches 9 bases. With V trimmed by 4 bases and J by 1 base, 8 bases remained unmatched. Per the germline V gene, CDR1 is LNHDA and CDR2 is SQIVND (reference sequence). The CDR3 is 16 residues long. CDR3 bases: TGTGCCAGTAGTACAAGGACCGGGACAGGGTCCTACGAGCAGTACTTC. The encoded protein is CASSTRTGTGSYEQYF.

This clone was observed a few times. The chain links TRBV30 to TRBJ2-3; D is ambiguous. Germline loops: CDR1 GTSNPN, CDR2 SVGIG (reference sequence). There are 11 residues in the CDR3. The V gene lost 8 bases and the J gene lost 0 bases, with 6 bases spanning the gap. The CDR3 nucleotides read TGTGCCGGCTGGAGCACAGATACGCAGTATTTT. Translated, it gives CAGWSTDTQYF.

The chain joins TRBV7-3 to TRBJ2-7, with D possibly TRBD1 on 7 matching bases. Per germline, CDR1 SGHTA and CDR2 FQGTGA. The CDR3 is 15 residues long. V shed 5 bases and J shed 4 bases, with 18 bases lying between them. CDR3 region: CASSHSGGLLYEQYF. CDR3 DNA sequence: TGTGCCAGCAGCCACTCAGGGGGACTTTTGTACGAGCAGTACTTC.

J is TRBJ1-1 and V is TRBV18; no reliable D call. The CDR3 totals 12 residues. V was trimmed by 2 bases and J by 5 bases, leaving 6 bases between them. Germline V gives CDR1 KGHSH, CDR2 LQKENI. The CDR3 loop reads CASSPRETEAFF. The CDR3 DNA reads as TGTGCCAGCTCACCAAGGGAGACTGAAGCTTTCTTT.

This chain links TRBV10-2 with TRBJ2-1; 10 bases agree with TRBD2. V lost 7 bases to trimming and J lost 6 bases; unmatched junction nucleotides: 12. Germline CDR1 WSHSY, CDR2 SAAADI. CDR3 length: 16 residues. Written as DNA, the CDR3 is TGCGCCAGCACACTCTGGGGGGGGACTAGCGTCAATGAGCAGTTCTTC. Protein sequence: CASTLWGGTSVNEQFF.

This chain uses TRBV7-9 with TRBJ1-4, with 8 nucleotides matching TRBD1. The trim removed 3 bases at V and 7 bases at J, leaving 7 bases unmatched. Germline-derived CDR1 and CDR2 are SEHNR and FQNEAQ (reference sequence). This CDR3 spans 15 amino acids. CDR3 region: CASSLYRGASEKLFF. In DNA form, the CDR3 reads TGTGCCAGCAGCTTGTACAGGGGGGCAAGTGAAAAACTGTTTTTT.

The chain couples TRBV5-6 to TRBJ2-3, with D perhaps matching TRBD1 (6 bases). CDR1 is SGHDT, CDR2 YYEEEE, per germline. The CDR3 extends over 13 amino acids. Trimming removed 4 bases at V and 3 bases at J, with 9 bases between. DNA of the CDR3: TGTGCCAGCAGCGTACAGGGTACAGATACGCAGTATTTT. It specifies CASSVQGTDTQYF.

The chain uses TRBV6-1 and TRBJ1-6, with D tentatively TRBD1 (5 bases). Germline CDR1 MNHNS, CDR2 SASEGT. The CDR3 contains 13 residues. The V gene lost 7 bases and the J gene lost 19 bases, with 23 bases spanning the gap. The CDR3 loop is CASTGQLLSATHF. The CDR3 nucleotides are TGTGCCAGCACCGGACAACTACTGTCGGCGACACACTTT.

V gene TRBV25-1 combines with J gene TRBJ2-3; 9 bases are shared with TRBD2. The J segment lost 0 bases and the V segment lost 8 bases, leaving 9 bases of the junction unmatched. Germline V gives CDR1 MGHDK, CDR2 SYGVNS. This CDR3 region has 16 residues. The CDR3 DNA follows: TGTGCCAGCGCGGCGGGAACTAGCGGGAGCACAGATACGCAGTATTTT. Translated, it gives CASAAGTSGSTDTQYF.

This clone was picked up one time. The chain couples TRBV5-1 to TRBJ2-5; 8 nucleotides agree with TRBD2. Germline loops: CDR1 SGHRS, CDR2 YFSETQ. There are 16 residues in the CDR3. Germline trimming cut 4 bases from V and 5 bases from J; bases unmatched to any gene: 13. The CDR3 DNA follows: TGCGCCAGCAGCGGGGGCGGGGGGAATGTTCTGGAGACCCAGTACTTC. Protein: CASSGGGGNVLETQYF.

The V gene is TRBV10-3, the J gene TRBJ1-3; D remains ambiguous. The V end lost 8 bases, the J end lost 1 base, and 6 bases lay between the germline ends. The CDR3 is 12 amino acids. Germline CDR1 ENHRY, CDR2 SYGVKD. The CDR3: CAIEGSGNTIYF. The CDR3 DNA reads TGTGCCATCGAGGGTTCTGGAAACACCATATATTTT.

V usage is TRBV7-9 and J usage is TRBJ1-1; TRBD1 matches 10 bases. The CDR3 runs 14 residues. Unmatched junction bases numbered 2, after V lost 2 bases and J lost 5 bases. Germline assignment: CDR1 SEHNR and CDR2 FQNEAQ (reference sequence). The CDR3 protein is CASSLPGQGTEAFF. The DNA for the CDR3 is TGTGCCAGCAGCTTACCGGGACAGGGGACTGAAGCTTTCTTT.

In nucleotides, the CDR3 is TGCAGCGTTGATAGTCTGAGCGGGGGGGTAGATGAGCAGTTCTTC. This translates into CSVDSLSGGVDEQFF. V usage is TRBV29-1 and J usage is TRBJ2-1; 10 bases fit TRBD2. Germline V CDR1 and CDR2: SQVTM, ANQGSEA. This CDR3 comprises 15 residues. V shed 3 bases and J 8 bases; nucleotides not matched to a gene: 10.

This clone was seen a handful of times. The rearrangement joins TRBV2 to TRBJ2-1; D uncertain. Trimming cost V 6 bases and J 7 bases, with 13 bases left between them. CDR1 SNHLY and CDR2 FYNNEI come from the germline V gene. This CDR3 comprises 13 residues. CDR3 sequence reads: CASRKTSRNEQFF. CDR3 bases: TGTGCCAGCAGAAAAACCAGCAGGAATGAGCAGTTCTTC.

The chain uses TRBV5-6 and TRBJ2-5, with 8 bases aligning to TRBD1. Germline lookup yields CDR1 SGHDT and CDR2 YYEEEE. The CDR3 runs to 15 residues. After removal of 2 bases from V and 2 bases from J, the junction contained 5 bases not matched to a gene. The CDR3 loop reads CASSFPRTGQETQYF. The CDR3 DNA reads TGTGCCAGCAGCTTCCCGAGGACAGGGCAAGAGACCCAGTACTTC.

This clone was found once. Relative to the germline gene, one junction end is altered; a read error may explain this. The rearrangement uses TRBV19 and TRBJ1-4; D not certain. CDR1 is LNHDA, CDR2 SQIVND, per germline (reference sequence). CDR3 length equals 13 residues. This chain's CDR3 is CAGSIDGEEKLFF. The CDR3 bases are TGTGCCGGTAGTATAGACGGGGAAGAAAAACTGTTTTTT. The full variable domain, with the rest looked up from reference TRBV19 and TRBJ1-4, is DGGITQSPKYLFRKEGQNVTLSCEQNLNHDAMYWYRQDPGQGLRLIYYSQIVNDFQKGDIAEGYSVSREKKESFPLTVTSAQKNPTAFYLCAGSIDGEEKLFFGSGTQLSVL.

This sequence joins TRBV7-9 and TRBJ2-7; the D gene is possibly TRBD2 (6 bases). Germline V lookup: CDR1 SEHNR, CDR2 FQNEAQ (reference sequence). The V and J ends lost 3 bases and 0 bases respectively, with 12 bases between them. CDR3 length: 15 amino acids. The CDR3 DNA reads TGTGCCAGCAGCTTGAGTCGGGGGATCTCCTACGAGCAGTACTTC. This gives the protein CASSLSRGISYEQYF.

This clone occurred once. This chain joins TRBV30 and TRBJ2-7; D possibly corresponds to TRBD1 (6 bases). Germline V gene lookup returns CDR1 GTSNPN and CDR2 SVGIG (reference sequence). There are 13 residues in the CDR3. The V end lost 2 bases, the J end lost 3 bases, and 11 bases lay between the germline ends. The CDR3 loop is CAWSFTGNYEQYF. The CDR3 nucleotides read TGTGCCTGGAGTTTTACAGGGAACTACGAGCAGTACTTC.

Concerning this clone: The identical CDR3 is also encoded by other nucleotide sequences in the sample. The chain carries TRBV6-6 and TRBJ1-5, with D hard to call. This CDR3 spans 14 amino acids. Trimming cost V 2 bases and J 2 bases, with 7 bases left between them. In germline, CDR1 is MNHNY, CDR2 SVGAGI (reference sequence). The CDR3 bases are TGTGCCAGCAGTTACGGGCAGGGCAATCAGCCCCAGCATTTT. It encodes CASSYGQGNQPQHF.

The chain combines TRBV6-5 with TRBJ2-2; D is perhaps TRBD2 (6 bases). The germline V gene has CDR1 MNHEY and CDR2 SVGAGI. This CDR3 contains 13 residues. V lost 2 bases, J lost 5 bases, and 6 bases lay in between. CDR3 amino acids: CASSYAGTGELFF. CDR3 bases: TGTGCCAGCAGTTACGCGGGGACCGGGGAGCTGTTTTTT.

V usage is TRBV5-1 and J usage is TRBJ2-3, with no clear D. In germline, CDR1 is SGHRS, CDR2 YFSETQ. Trimming cost V 1 base and J 4 bases, with 10 bases left between them. The CDR3 sequence is 14 residues long. The CDR3 sequence: CASSLRVTPDTQYF. Written as DNA, the CDR3 is TGCGCCAGCAGCTTGCGTGTGACTCCAGATACGCAGTATTTT.